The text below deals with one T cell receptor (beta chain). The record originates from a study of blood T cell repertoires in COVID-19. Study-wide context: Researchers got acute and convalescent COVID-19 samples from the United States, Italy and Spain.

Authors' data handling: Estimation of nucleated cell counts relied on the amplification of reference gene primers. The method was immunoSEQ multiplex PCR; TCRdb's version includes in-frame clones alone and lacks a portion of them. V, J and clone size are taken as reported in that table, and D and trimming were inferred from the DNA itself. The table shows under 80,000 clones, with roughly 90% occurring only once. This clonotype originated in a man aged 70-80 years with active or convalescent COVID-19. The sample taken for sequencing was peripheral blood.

CDR3 region: CSVLIRLDWETQYF. As DNA, the CDR3 is TGCAGCGTTTTAATCAGACTAGACTGGGAGACCCAGTACTTC. The rearrangement joins TRBV29-1 to TRBJ2-5; TRBD2 might be the D (6 bases). V was trimmed by 5 bases and J by 5 bases, leaving 18 bases between them. Germline values: CDR1 SQVTM, CDR2 ANQGSEA. CDR3 length: 14 amino acids.